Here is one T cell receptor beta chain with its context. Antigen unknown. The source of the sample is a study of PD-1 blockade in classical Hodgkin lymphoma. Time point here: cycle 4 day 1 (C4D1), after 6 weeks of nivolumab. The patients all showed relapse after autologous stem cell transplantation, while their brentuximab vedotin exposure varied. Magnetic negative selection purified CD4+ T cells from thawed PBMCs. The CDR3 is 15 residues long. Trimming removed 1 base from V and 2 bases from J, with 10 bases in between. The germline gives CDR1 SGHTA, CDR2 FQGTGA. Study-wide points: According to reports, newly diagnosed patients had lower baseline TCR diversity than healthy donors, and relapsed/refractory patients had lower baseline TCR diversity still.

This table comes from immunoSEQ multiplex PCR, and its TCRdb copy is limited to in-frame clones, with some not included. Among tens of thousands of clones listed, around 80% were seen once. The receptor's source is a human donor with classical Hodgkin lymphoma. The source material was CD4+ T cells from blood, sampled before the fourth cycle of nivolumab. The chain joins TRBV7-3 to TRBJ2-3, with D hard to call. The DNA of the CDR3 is TGTGCCAGCAGCTTAAGCTGGGCAGACACAGATACGCAGTATTTT. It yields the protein CASSLSWADTDTQYF.